Sequencing of this TCR beta chain was carried out in a study of T cell changes during pregnancy in multiple sclerosis. The length of the CDR3 is 17 residues. The ends lost 4 bases at V and 5 bases at J; junction bases unmatched: 15. Germline CDR1 and CDR2: ENHRY and SYGVKD. Some clones are missing from TCRdb's copy, which holds only in-frame ones; the method was immunoSEQ multiplex PCR. The sample holds roughly 26,000 clones, 85% to 90% seen once. The sequence was obtained from a female donor with multiple sclerosis, enrolled in a pregnancy study. The sequences come from CD8+ T cells from peripheral blood mononuclear cells, collected in the second trimester of pregnancy. The chain uses TRBV10-3 and TRBJ1-2; 8 bases line up with TRBD1. This CDR3 reads CAISGPTGESMLYGYTF. The CDR3 DNA sequence: TGTGCCATCAGTGGGCCGACAGGGGAAAGTATGCTTTATGGCTACACCTTC.